This T cell receptor (beta chain) was found in a study of graft-versus-host responses after intestinal transplantation. In the study overall: Each recipient received anti-thymocyte globulin induction, then tacrolimus and steroids for 2 to 4 years.

The CDR3 sequence is 16 residues long. Germline loops: CDR1 SGHVS, CDR2 FNYEAQ. Assay: immunoSEQ multiplex PCR; the TCRdb copy retains only in-frame clones and omits some. The profile shows about 120,000 clones, approximately 95% of them singletons. Details on this clone: The antigen is not known.

The source of this sequence is a human donor who received an intestinal transplant. This chain uses TRBV7-6 with TRBJ2-5; either TRBD1 or TRBD2 may supply D (5 bases each). The J call may be incorrect, as the DNA end agrees better with TRBJ2-7. The sample was unstimulated CD8+ T cells sorted from spleen or lymph node cells, taken before intestinal transplant. The CDR3 DNA follows: TGTGCCAGCAGCTTAGCGAGTGGGGGTTTTACGTACGAGCAGTACTTC. As protein: CASSLASGGFTYEQYF.